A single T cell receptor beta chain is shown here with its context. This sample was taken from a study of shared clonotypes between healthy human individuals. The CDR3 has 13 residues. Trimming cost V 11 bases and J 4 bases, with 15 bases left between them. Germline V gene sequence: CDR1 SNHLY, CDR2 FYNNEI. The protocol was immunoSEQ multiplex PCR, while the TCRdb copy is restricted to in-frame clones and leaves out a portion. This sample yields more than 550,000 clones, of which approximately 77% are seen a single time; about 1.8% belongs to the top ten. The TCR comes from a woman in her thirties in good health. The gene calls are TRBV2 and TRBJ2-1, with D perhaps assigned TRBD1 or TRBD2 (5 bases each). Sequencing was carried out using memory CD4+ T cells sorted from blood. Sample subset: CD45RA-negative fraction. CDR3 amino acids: CAERTNPYNEQFF. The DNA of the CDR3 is TGTGCCGAGCGGACAAATCCTTACAATGAGCAGTTCTTC.